This T cell receptor (beta chain) was obtained from a study of shared clonotypes between healthy human individuals. Adult donors, all healthy and HIV-negative, had no recent acute infections or vaccinations. The assay was immunoSEQ multiplex PCR, and TCRdb's table has in-frame clones only and misses some. The profile shows about 180,000 clones, approximately 95% of them singletons. This CDR3 contains 15 residues. V lost 4 bases to trimming and J lost 4 bases, with 13 bases between them. Germline CDR1 SNHLY, CDR2 FYNNEI. This TCR came from a woman aged 25 to 39 in good health. The chain combines TRBV2 with TRBJ2-2; unclear D gene. The sample taken for sequencing was naive CD4+ T cells sorted from blood. Stated subset: CD45RA+ positively selected. DNA of the CDR3: TGTGCCAGCAGTGGTCCGGGTTGGGCCACCGGGGAGCTGTTTTTT. It translates to CASSGPGWATGELFF.